The following is a T cell receptor beta chain sequence with its context. What it binds is unknown. Generated by immunoSEQ multiplex PCR, the TCRdb table keeps only in-frame clones and is missing some. The repertoire holds 140,000 or so clones, approximately 89% seen once, with about 1.8% in the top ten. The sample originates from a study of T cell responses to AZD1222 COVID-19 vaccine. Study-level points and caveats: It was only after the peak T cell response that any repertoires were sampled. Mapped onto spike, vaccine-associated CD4 TCRs spanned it and were dominant at 160-218 and 743-854. A mostly white British donor set with more females was recruited, and clonal diversity was possibly underestimated.

The CDR3 runs 15 residues. The V and J ends lost 2 bases and 5 bases respectively, with 14 bases between them. Germline V gene sequence: CDR1 SGHAT, CDR2 FQNNGV. J is TRBJ2-3 and V is TRBV11-2; D remains ambiguous. This receptor was obtained from an adult who received the AZD1222 COVID-19 vaccine. Here the sequenced sample was peripheral blood, taken 28 days after the second AZD1222 dose. CDR3 protein: CASSLKPPPGDTQYF. The CDR3 nucleotides are TGTGCCAGCAGCTTAAAGCCCCCCCCCGGAGATACGCAGTATTTT.